The T cell receptor (beta chain) under discussion was sequenced for a study of blood T cell repertoires in COVID-19. The overall study: Collection of acute and convalescent COVID-19 samples took place in the United States, Italy and Spain. From T cells, B-cell-depleted T cells, or PBMCs came the material, which was cDNA or gDNA.

Authors' methods: Estimates of nucleated cell counts were drawn from the amplification of reference gene primers. TCRdb's copy holds only in-frame clones and misses some; the assay was immunoSEQ multiplex PCR. V, J and clone size reflect that table, while D and trimming were determined from the DNA. Here the sample spans 55,000 to 75,000 clones, around 84% being singletons. The length of the CDR3 is 10 residues. The receptor was isolated from a man in his fifties or sixties with active COVID-19. Sequenced sample: peripheral blood. V is TRBV21-1 and J is TRBJ1-6. TRBV21-1 is an annotated pseudogene. The CDR3 protein is CASSPPVLHF. Written as DNA, the CDR3 is TGTGCCAGCAGTCCTCCGGTCCTCCACTTT.